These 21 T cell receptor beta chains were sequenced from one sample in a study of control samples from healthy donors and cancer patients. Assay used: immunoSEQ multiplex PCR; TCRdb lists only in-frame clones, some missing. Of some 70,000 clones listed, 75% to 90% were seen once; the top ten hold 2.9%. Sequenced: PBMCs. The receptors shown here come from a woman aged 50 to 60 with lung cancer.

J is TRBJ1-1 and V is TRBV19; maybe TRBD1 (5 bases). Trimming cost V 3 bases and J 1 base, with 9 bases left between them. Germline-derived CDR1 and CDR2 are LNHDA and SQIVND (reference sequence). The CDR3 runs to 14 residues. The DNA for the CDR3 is TGTGCCAGTAGTATGGGACCGCAGAACACTGAAGCTTTCTTT. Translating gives CASSMGPQNTEAFF.

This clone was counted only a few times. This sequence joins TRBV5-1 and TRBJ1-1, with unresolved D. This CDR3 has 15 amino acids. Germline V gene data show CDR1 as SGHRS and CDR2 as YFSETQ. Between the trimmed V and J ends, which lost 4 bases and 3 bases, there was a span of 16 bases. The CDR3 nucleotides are TGCGCCAGCAGCCTCCGCGCCTCTAGGGACACTGAAGCTTTCTTT. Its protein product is CASSLRASRDTEAFF.

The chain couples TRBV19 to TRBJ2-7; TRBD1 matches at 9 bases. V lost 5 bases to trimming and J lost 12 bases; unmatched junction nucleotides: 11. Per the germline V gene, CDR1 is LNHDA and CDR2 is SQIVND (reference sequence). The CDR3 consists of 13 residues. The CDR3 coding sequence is TGTGCCAGTAGTCCCACCGGGACAGGGTTGCCGTACTTC. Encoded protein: CASSPTGTGLPYF.

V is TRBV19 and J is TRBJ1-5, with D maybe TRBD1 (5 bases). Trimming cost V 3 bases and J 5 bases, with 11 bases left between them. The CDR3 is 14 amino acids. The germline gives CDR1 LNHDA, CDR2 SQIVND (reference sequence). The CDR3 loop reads CASSMGRGDQPQHF. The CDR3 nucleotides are TGTGCCAGTAGTATGGGAAGAGGGGATCAGCCCCAGCATTTT.

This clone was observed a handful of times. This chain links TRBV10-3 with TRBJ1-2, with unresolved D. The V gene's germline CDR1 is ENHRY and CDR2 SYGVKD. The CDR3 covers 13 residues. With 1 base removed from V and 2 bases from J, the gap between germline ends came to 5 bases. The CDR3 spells CAISEWQNYGYTF. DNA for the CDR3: TGTGCCATCAGTGAGTGGCAGAACTATGGCTACACCTTC.

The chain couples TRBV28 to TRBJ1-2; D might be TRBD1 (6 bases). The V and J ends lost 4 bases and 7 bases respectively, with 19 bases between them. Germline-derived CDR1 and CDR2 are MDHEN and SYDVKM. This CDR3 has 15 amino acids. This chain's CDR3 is CASSSYTGIFGGYTF. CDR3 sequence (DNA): TGTGCCAGCAGTTCCTACACAGGGATTTTCGGTGGCTACACCTTC.

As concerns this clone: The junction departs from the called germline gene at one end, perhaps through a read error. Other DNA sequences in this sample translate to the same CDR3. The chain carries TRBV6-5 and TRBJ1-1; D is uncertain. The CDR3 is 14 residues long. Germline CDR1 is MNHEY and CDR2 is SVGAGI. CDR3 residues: CASSFGPGNTEAFF. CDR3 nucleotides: TGTGCCAGCAGTTTCGGTCCGGGGAACACCGAAGCTTTCTTT.

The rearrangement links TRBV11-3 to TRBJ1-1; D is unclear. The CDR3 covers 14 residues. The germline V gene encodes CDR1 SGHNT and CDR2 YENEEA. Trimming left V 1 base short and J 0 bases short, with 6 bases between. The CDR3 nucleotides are TGTGCCAGCAGCTTAGGCCGGATGAACACTGAAGCTTTCTTT. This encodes CASSLGRMNTEAFF.

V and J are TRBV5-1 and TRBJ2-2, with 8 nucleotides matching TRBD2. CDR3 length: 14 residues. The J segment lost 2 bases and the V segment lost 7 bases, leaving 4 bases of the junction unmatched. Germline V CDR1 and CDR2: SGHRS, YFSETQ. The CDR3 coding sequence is TGCGCCAGCTTAGCGGGGCCCAACACCGGGGAGCTGTTTTTT. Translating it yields CASLAGPNTGELFF.

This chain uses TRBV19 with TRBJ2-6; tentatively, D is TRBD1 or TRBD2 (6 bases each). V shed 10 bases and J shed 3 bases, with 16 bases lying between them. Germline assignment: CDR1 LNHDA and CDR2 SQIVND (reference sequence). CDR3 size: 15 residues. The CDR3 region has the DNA TGTGCCACACGCGGAGGGGGAAGTGGGGCCAACGTCCTGACTTTC. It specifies CATRGGGSGANVLTF.

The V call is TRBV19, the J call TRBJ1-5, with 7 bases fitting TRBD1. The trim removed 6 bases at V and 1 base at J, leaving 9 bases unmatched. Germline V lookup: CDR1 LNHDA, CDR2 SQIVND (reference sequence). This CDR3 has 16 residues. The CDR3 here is CASRLGTAPSNQPQHF. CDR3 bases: TGTGCCAGTAGGCTAGGGACAGCTCCCAGCAATCAGCCCCAGCATTTT.

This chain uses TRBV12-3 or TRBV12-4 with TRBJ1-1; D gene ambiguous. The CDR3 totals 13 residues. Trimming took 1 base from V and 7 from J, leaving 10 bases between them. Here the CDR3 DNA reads TGTGCCAGCAGTTTAGGTACCTTTCATGAAGCTTTCTTT. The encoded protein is CASSLGTFHEAFF.

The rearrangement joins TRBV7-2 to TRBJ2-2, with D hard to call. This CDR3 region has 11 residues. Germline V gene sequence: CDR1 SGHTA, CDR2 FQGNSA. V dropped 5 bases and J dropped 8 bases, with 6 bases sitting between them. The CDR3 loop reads CASSPPGELFF. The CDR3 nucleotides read TGTGCCAGCAGCCCGCCAGGGGAGCTGTTTTTT.

The CDR3 loop is CASSLGGGETEAFF. CDR3 bases: TGTGCCAGCAGCTTGGGCGGGGGGGAGACTGAAGCTTTCTTT. V is TRBV5-4 and J is TRBJ1-1; a weak D match, TRBD1 (5 bases). Deletions cut 0 bases from V and 5 bases from J, with 11 bases between. The CDR3 runs to 14 residues. Germline CDR1 and CDR2: SGHNT and YYREEE (reference sequence).

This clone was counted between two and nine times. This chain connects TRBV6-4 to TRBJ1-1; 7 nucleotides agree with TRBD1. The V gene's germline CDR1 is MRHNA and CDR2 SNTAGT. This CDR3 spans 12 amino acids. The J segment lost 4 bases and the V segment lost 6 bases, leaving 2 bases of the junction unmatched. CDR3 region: CASSPGGTEAFF. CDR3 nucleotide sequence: TGTGCCAGCAGCCCAGGGGGCACTGAAGCTTTCTTT.

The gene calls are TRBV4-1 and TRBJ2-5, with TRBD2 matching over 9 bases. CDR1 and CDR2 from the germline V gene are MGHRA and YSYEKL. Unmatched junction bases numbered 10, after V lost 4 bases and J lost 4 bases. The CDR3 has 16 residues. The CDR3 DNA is TGCGCCAGCAGCCGAAGCAGCGGGGGGATGGGAGAGACCCAGTACTTC. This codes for CASSRSSGGMGETQYF.

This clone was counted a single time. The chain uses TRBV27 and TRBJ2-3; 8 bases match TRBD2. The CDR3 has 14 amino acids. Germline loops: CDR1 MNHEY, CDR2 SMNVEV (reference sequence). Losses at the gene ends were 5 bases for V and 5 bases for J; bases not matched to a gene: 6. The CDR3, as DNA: TGTGCCAGCAGTCGGGGGGGGGCCGTAGATACGCAGTATTTT. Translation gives CASSRGGAVDTQYF.

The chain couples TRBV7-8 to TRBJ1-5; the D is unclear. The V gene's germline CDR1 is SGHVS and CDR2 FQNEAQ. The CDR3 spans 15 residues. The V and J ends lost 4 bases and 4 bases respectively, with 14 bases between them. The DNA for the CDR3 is TGTGCCAGCAGCTACCGGCCCGTCAAAAATCAGCCCCAGCATTTT. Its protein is CASSYRPVKNQPQHF.

CDR3 nucleotides: TGTGCCACCAGTGTAGGTTCGGGGGGCCAAGAGACCCAGTACTTC. This gives the protein CATSVGSGGQETQYF. V gene TRBV24-1 combines with J gene TRBJ2-5, with TRBD2 matching over 7 bases. After removal of 5 bases from V and 1 base from J, the junction contained 6 bases not matched to a gene. The CDR3 length is 15 residues. Germline V gives CDR1 KGHDR, CDR2 SFDVKD.

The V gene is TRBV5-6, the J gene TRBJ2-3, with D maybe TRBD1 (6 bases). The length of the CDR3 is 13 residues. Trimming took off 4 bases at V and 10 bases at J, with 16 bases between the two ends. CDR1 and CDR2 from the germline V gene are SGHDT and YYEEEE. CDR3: CASSLGAPQAQYF. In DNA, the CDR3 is TGTGCCAGCAGCCTGGGGGCCCCTCAGGCGCAGTATTTT.

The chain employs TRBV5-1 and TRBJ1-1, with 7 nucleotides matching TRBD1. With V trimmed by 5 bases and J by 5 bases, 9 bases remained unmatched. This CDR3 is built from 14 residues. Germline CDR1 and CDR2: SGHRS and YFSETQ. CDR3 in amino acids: CASSEGGLGTEAFF. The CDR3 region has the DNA TGCGCCAGCAGTGAAGGGGGCCTTGGGACTGAAGCTTTCTTT.